This TCR beta chain was profiled in a study of early T cells in non-severe SARS-CoV-2 infection. Looking at the study overall: The chains were unpaired, and the sequenced material was bulk RNA from unsorted whole blood.

This clonotype is medium-sized. What it binds is unknown. Trimming shortened V by 5 bases and J by 9 bases, and 13 bases separated the two germline ends. CDR1 and CDR2 (germline): MNHNY, SVGAGI (reference sequence). The CDR3 contains 12 residues. General study results and limits: VDJdb-based annotation leaned toward anti-spike CD8 responses and missed private and CD4 specificities.

TCRdb reanalysed the 5' RACE reads using MiXCR and keeps one entry per CDR3 protein. This sample has 64,000 or so distinct CDR3 sequences, with roughly 14% found just once. Material: whole blood. This receptor was taken from an adult who was a healthcare worker with PCR-confirmed SARS-CoV-2 infection or an uninfected control (not recorded which). The J gene is TRBJ1-1, the V gene TRBV6-6; D remains ambiguous. CDR3 amino acids: CASSPGLGQAFF. The DNA for the CDR3 is TGTGCCAGCAGTCCGGGCCTTGGTCAAGCTTTCTTT.